The rows below give T cell receptor beta chains drawn from one sample of a study of patients and donors after allogeneic stem cell transplantation. TCRdb used MiXCR to reprocess the RT-PCR reads, holding one entry per CDR3 protein. Here the sample spans about 88,000 distinct CDR3 sequences, 48% being singletons. The material sequenced was blood, either unsorted or a sorted T cell fraction (not recorded which). Receptors were obtained from a human donor who was either an allogeneic HSCT recipient or a stem cell or donor lymphocyte infusion donor (not recorded which). It is not recorded whose cells these are; they may come from a transplant donor. The CDR3 runs from the conserved cysteine through the conserved F or W. The D gene is left open where the match is weak. Rows give clone size only sometimes, using once, few, many, or a class for an expanded clone.

NA	TRBD1	TRBV6-5	TRBJ1-5	CASSYRDRGNQPQHF	TGTGCCAGCAGTTACAGGGACAGGGGCAATCAGCCCCAGCATTTT
NA	NA	TRBV20-1	TRBJ1-5	CSARGGDSQPQHF	TGCAGTGCTAGAGGTGGTGACAGTCAGCCCCAGCATTTT
once	NA	TRBV20-1	TRBJ1-2	CSARGKTVQYGYTF	TGCAGTGCTAGAGGCAAAACAGTCCAATATGGCTACACCTTC
few	TRBD1	TRBV28	TRBJ1-5	CASSQQGLSNQPQHF	TGTGCCAGCAGTCAACAGGGGCTTAGCAATCAGCCCCAGCATTTT
NA	NA	TRBV29-1	TRBJ1-2	CSVEDRGIYGYTF	TGCAGCGTTGAAGATCGGGGAATCTATGGCTACACCTTC
NA	NA	TRBV21-1	TRBJ2-7	CASEQEHEQYF	TGTGCCAGCGAACAGGAACACGAGCAGTACTTC
NA	NA	TRBV28	TRBJ1-1	CASSFEGEAFF	TGTGCCAGCAGTTTCGAGGGTGAAGCTTTCTTT
NA	TRBD2	TRBV10-2	TRBJ2-1	CASSEAAGLASPDYNEQFF	TGCGCCAGCAGTGAGGCCGCAGGACTAGCGTCCCCCGACTACAATGAGCAGTTCTTC
NA	NA	TRBV19	TRBJ1-5	CASSILHTLNQPQHF	TGTGCCAGTAGTATCTTACACACACTTAATCAGCCCCAGCATTTT
NA	NA	TRBV28	TRBJ2-7	CASSQGSGAVYEQYF	TGTGCCAGCAGTCAAGGGTCAGGGGCGGTCTACGAGCAGTACTTC
once	NA	TRBV5-1	TRBJ2-7	CASSFGPLMSSYEQYF	TGCGCCAGCAGCTTCGGACCCCTCATGAGCTCCTACGAGCAGTACTTC